This TCR beta chain was recorded in a study of blood T cell repertoires in COVID-19. Study-wide context: T cells, B-cell-depleted T cells, or PBMCs supplied cDNA or gDNA.

This CDR3 is 13 amino acids long. Germline lookup yields CDR1 ENHRY and CDR2 SYGVKD. After removal of 11 bases from V and 2 bases from J, the junction contained 8 bases not matched to a gene. In the original workflow: Reference gene primers were amplified, and this amplification served to estimate nucleated cell counts. Profiling relied on immunoSEQ multiplex PCR, and the TCRdb table lists in-frame clones only, not all of them. The V and J calls and clone size were taken over from that table, and D and trimming were inferred from the DNA. This table has approximately 140,000 clones, about nine tenths appearing once. Study members were between about 18 and 89 years old and lived in 24 US regions. Each participant's cohort was designated according to participant-reported clinical history.

The sequence was obtained from a woman aged 40 to 50 who had been exposed to COVID-19. The specimen was PBMCs or T cells enriched from blood (not recorded which). The V and J genes are TRBV10-3 and TRBJ2-7, with TRBD2 identical over 8 bases. This CDR3 is CASTSGNTYEQYF. As DNA, the CDR3 is TGTGCCTCCACTAGCGGCAACACCTACGAGCAGTACTTC.